These 24 T cell receptor beta chains share one sample of origin, sequenced in a study of blood T cells in healthy people across ages. PCR was performed a second time for about 6 to 12 cycles using a sample-barcoded 5' primer and a J-beta primer mix. TCRdb reprocessed the 5' RACE reads via MiXCR and lists one record per CDR3 protein. The sample has fewer than 900,000 distinct CDR3 sequences, over 45% seen once. The sequenced material came from blood. These receptors came from a woman aged 55-70 years in good health.

This clonotype was picked up a small number of times. CDR3 region: CASSLGSRSYNEQFF. The CDR3 bases are TGTGCCAGCAGCTTAGGTAGCAGATCCTACAATGAGCAGTTCTTC. The chain carries TRBV7-2 and TRBJ2-1; D gene uncertain. This CDR3 has 15 residues. Trimming pared 1 base from V and 1 base from J, leaving 8 bases between. The V gene's germline CDR1 is SGHTA and CDR2 FQGNSA.

On this clonotype: Possible read error: a much larger clone is one base away. The rearrangement joins TRBV28 to TRBJ2-6; tentative D call: TRBD1 (5 bases). Germline CDR1 reads MDHEN; CDR2 reads SYDVKM. This CDR3 is built from 14 residues. The CDR3: CAGSSGTGANVLTF. CDR3 in DNA: TGTGCCGGCAGCTCAGGGACTGGGGCCAACGTCCTGACTTTC.

The chain employs TRBV20-1 and TRBJ1-2; no reliable D call. The V gene's germline CDR1 is DFQATT and CDR2 SNEGSKA (reference sequence). The CDR3 is 13 amino acids. V lost 2 bases and J lost 0, with 7 bases in between. The CDR3 reads CSARIRTNYGYTF. CDR3 DNA: TGCAGTGCTAGAATTAGGACTAACTATGGCTACACCTTC.

V and J are TRBV4-3 and TRBJ2-5; D uncertain. In germline, CDR1 is LGHNA, CDR2 YSLEER. This CDR3 has 13 amino acids. The V end was cut by 0 bases, the J end by 11 bases, with 13 bases between. The CDR3 loop reads CASSQDLYDEQYF. The CDR3 region has the DNA TGCGCCAGCAGCCAAGATCTCTACGATGAGCAGTACTTC.

This clonotype was found a few times. V gene TRBV3-1 combines with J gene TRBJ2-7, with 8 bases fitting TRBD2. The germline V gene encodes CDR1 LGHDT and CDR2 YNNKEL (reference sequence). The CDR3 is made up of 16 amino acids. The trim removed 0 bases at V and 4 bases at J, leaving 8 bases unmatched. DNA of the CDR3: TGTGCCAGCAGCCAAGATTCGTCAGCGGGAGCGTACGAGCAGTACTTC. The encoded protein is CASSQDSSAGAYEQYF.

The chain recombines TRBV20-1 with TRBJ2-1; no reliable D call. The closer fit of TRBJ2-7 to the DNA end suggests the J call may be wrong. CDR1 and CDR2 from the germline V gene are DFQATT and SNEGSKA (reference sequence). The CDR3 runs 13 residues. The CDR3 here is CSALGSSYNEQYF. The DNA for the CDR3 is TGCAGTGCTCTGGGTAGCTCCTACAATGAGCAGTACTTC.

The chain recombines TRBV27 with TRBJ2-1; D is possibly TRBD1 (6 bases). V lost 7 bases and J lost 15, with 19 bases in between. The CDR3 loop spans 12 amino acids. Germline V gene sequence: CDR1 MNHEY, CDR2 SMNVEV (reference sequence). The CDR3 nucleotides read TGTGCCAGCAATCTTGGGGGCGCCGTGCGGTTCTTC. Protein product: CASNLGGAVRFF.

In its sample, this clonotype was seen a few times. The genes are TRBV18 and TRBJ2-5; 10 bases line up with TRBD1. J lost 5 bases, V lost 4 bases, and 4 bases had no gene match. The germline CDR1 and CDR2 sequences are KGHSH and LQKENI. The CDR3 spans 14 residues. CDR3 in amino acids: CASSRQGARETQYF. The CDR3 DNA follows: TGTGCCAGCTCACGACAGGGGGCCAGGGAGACCCAGTACTTC.

The V call is TRBV6-2 or TRBV6-3, the J call TRBJ2-1, with D hard to call. Germline loops: CDR1 MNHEY, CDR2 SVGEGT. Trimming pared 5 bases from V and 3 bases from J, leaving 17 bases between. The CDR3 spans 16 residues. The chain's CDR3 is CASSTLTRRSYNEQFF. The CDR3 coding sequence is TGTGCCAGCAGTACCCTCACGAGGCGGAGCTACAATGAGCAGTTCTTC.

The chain uses TRBV3-1 and TRBJ1-1, with a tentative D call TRBD1 (5 bases). The CDR3 is 18 residues long. The V end lost 1 base, the J end lost 2 bases, and 20 bases lay between the germline ends. Germline V gene data show CDR1 as LGHDT and CDR2 as YNNKEL (reference sequence). CDR3 nucleotide sequence: TGTGCCAGCAGCCAAGGATGGCCAAGGAGGACATCTAACACTGAAGCTTTCTTT. This sequence encodes CASSQGWPRRTSNTEAFF.

CDR3 DNA sequence: TGCAGTGCTAAAGTGGCAGGGGTTGAGAGCCCTGAGTACTTC. Residues: CSAKVAGVESPEYF. The rearrangement links TRBV20-1 to TRBJ2-4; maybe TRBD1 (6 bases). Germline V gene lookup returns CDR1 DFQATT and CDR2 SNEGSKA (reference sequence). Between the trimmed V and J ends, which lost 4 bases and 14 bases, there was a span of 24 bases. The CDR3 is 14 residues long.

V is TRBV20-1 and J is TRBJ2-5; 9 bases agree with TRBD2. The J segment lost 11 bases and the V segment lost 5 bases, leaving 15 bases of the junction unmatched. The CDR3 totals 14 residues. The germline CDR1 and CDR2 sequences are DFQATT and SNEGSKA (reference sequence). CDR3 protein: CSAPLAGARPEQYF. CDR3 coding DNA: TGCAGTGCTCCCTTAGCGGGAGCCAGGCCAGAGCAGTACTTC.

V and J are TRBV2 and TRBJ2-1; 8 nucleotides line up with TRBD2. The CDR3 runs to 15 residues. The J segment lost 5 bases and the V segment lost 7 bases, leaving 10 bases of the junction unmatched. The germline V gene has CDR1 SNHLY and CDR2 FYNNEI. The CDR3 bases are TGTGCCAGCACCCCCGAACTAGCGGTCAACAATGAGCAGTTCTTC. Translated, it gives CASTPELAVNNEQFF.

There are a few counts of this clonotype. A much larger clone lies one base from this, so it may be a read error. V and J are TRBV27 and TRBJ2-5; no reliable D call. The CDR3 sequence is 10 residues long. CDR1 is MNHEY, CDR2 SMNVEV, per germline (reference sequence). The chain's CDR3 is CASSQEAQYF. As DNA, the CDR3 is TGTGCCAGCAGCCAAGAGGCCCAGTACTTC.

About this clonotype: At one end, the junction sequence differs from germline, possibly due to a read error. This chain uses TRBV20-1 with TRBJ2-1, with 8 positions matching TRBD1. The CDR3 has 12 amino acids. From germline, CDR1 is DFQATT and CDR2 SNEGSKA (reference sequence). The CDR3 sequence: CRATGQVDEQFF. DNA for the CDR3: TGCAGGGCTACGGGACAGGTCGATGAGCAGTTCTTC.

This clonotype was found a few times. V and J are TRBV20-1 and TRBJ2-1; 7 positions agree with TRBD2. The germline gives CDR1 DFQATT, CDR2 SNEGSKA (reference sequence). J gave up 6 bases and V 2 bases, and 4 bases lay outside the gene matches. The CDR3 runs 13 residues. The chain's CDR3 is CSARRLALNEQFF. The CDR3 coding sequence is TGCAGTGCTAGAAGACTAGCTCTCAATGAGCAGTTCTTC.

V and J are TRBV6-6 and TRBJ2-2, with 12 bases that match TRBD1. Trimming cost V 2 bases and J 6 bases; bases outside gene matches: 4. CDR1 is MNHNY and CDR2 is SVGAGI in the germline V gene (reference sequence). The CDR3 sequence is 16 residues long. The CDR3, as DNA: TGTGCCAGCAGTTACGGGGACAGGGGGCTCTCCGGGGAGCTGTTTTTT. Amino acids: CASSYGDRGLSGELFF.

In this sample, this clonotype turned up many times. The chain is built from TRBV4-3 and TRBJ2-7, with 7 positions matching TRBD2. This CDR3 has 15 amino acids. Trimming at V came to 1 base and at J to 0 bases, leaving 3 bases not matched to a gene. Looked up from germline, CDR1 is LGHNA and CDR2 is YSLEER. CDR3 coding DNA: TGCGCCAGCAGCCAAGTTAGCGGGTTCTCCTACGAGCAGTACTTC. Its translation is CASSQVSGFSYEQYF.

In this sample, this clonotype turned up many times. CDR3 bases: TGTGCCAGCAGTCAAAAAGCGGGACGCTCCTACAATGAGCAGTTCTTC. Its translation is CASSQKAGRSYNEQFF. The chain joins TRBV27 to TRBJ2-1, with TRBD2 identical over 7 bases. CDR3 length equals 16 residues. V lost 5 bases, J lost 0 bases, and 7 bases stayed unmatched. The germline CDR1 and CDR2 sequences are MNHEY and SMNVEV (reference sequence).

The chain recombines TRBV28 with TRBJ2-3; TRBD2 matches at 9 bases. V dropped 3 bases and J dropped 2; count of bases not matched to a gene: 6. Germline V lookup: CDR1 MDHEN, CDR2 SYDVKM. CDR3 length: 16 residues. The CDR3 DNA reads TGTGCCAGCAGTTTGAGCGGGAGGAGGGACACAGATACGCAGTATTTT. It codes for CASSLSGRRDTDTQYF.

The chain employs TRBV7-2 and TRBJ1-6; tentative D call: TRBD1 (6 bases). In germline, CDR1 is SGHTA, CDR2 FQGNSA. The CDR3 is made up of 16 amino acids. Trimming took 5 bases from V and 3 from J, leaving 14 bases between them. The DNA for the CDR3 is TGTGCCAGCAGCCTGGAGGGACACGTCTATAATTCACCCCTCCACTTT. It translates to CASSLEGHVYNSPLHF.

The CDR3 region is CASSPNHGTGITYEQYF. The CDR3 DNA reads TGTGCCAGCAGCCCCAACCACGGGACAGGGATAACCTACGAGCAGTACTTC. The V gene is TRBV4-2, the J gene TRBJ2-7; 9 nucleotides align to TRBD1. Germline V gene lookup returns CDR1 LGHNA and CDR2 YNFKEQ. This CDR3 is 17 amino acids long. J lost 2 bases, V lost 4 bases, and 12 bases had no gene match.

V is TRBV27 and J is TRBJ2-4; maybe TRBD2 (5 bases). The J call is doubtful: the DNA matches TRBJ2-5 better. The CDR3 loop spans 13 amino acids. CDR1 and CDR2 (germline): MNHEY, SMNVEV (reference sequence). The CDR3 sequence is CASRTGNQETQYF. The CDR3 nucleotides are TGTGCCAGCAGAACGGGAAACCAAGAGACCCAGTACTTC.

This clonotype has ten or more counts. The chain is built from TRBV7-9 and TRBJ2-1; 12 bases agree with TRBD2. This CDR3 contains 14 residues. Germline CDR1 reads SEHNR; CDR2 reads FQNEAQ (reference sequence). V lost 7 bases and J lost 6; bases outside the gene matches: 4. The DNA for the CDR3 is TGTGCCAGCAACCCTAGCGGGAGGGCCAATGAGCAGTTCTTC. Encoded protein: CASNPSGRANEQFF. The full variable domain, rest sourced from reference TRBV7-9 and TRBJ2-1, is DTGVSQNPRHKITKRGQNVTFRCDPISEHNRLYWYRQTLGQGPEFLTYFQNEAQLEKSRLLSDRFSAERPKGSFSTLEIQRTEQGDSAMYLCASNPSGRANEQFFGPGTRLTVL.